The 17 T cell receptor beta chains below all came from one sample that was sequenced in a study of patients and donors after allogeneic stem cell transplantation. Via MiXCR, TCRdb re-called the RT-PCR reads, giving one row per CDR3 protein. The table lists 150,000 to 200,000 distinct CDR3 sequences, 30% of them singletons, with less than 3.5% in the top ten. The sequenced material came from blood, either unsorted or a sorted T cell fraction (not recorded which). The receptors stem from a human donor who was either an allogeneic HSCT recipient or a stem cell or donor lymphocyte infusion donor (not recorded which). It is not recorded whose cells these are; they may come from a transplant donor.

V usage is TRBV5-5 and J usage is TRBJ2-2, with unresolved D. The V end lost 4 bases, the J end lost 10 bases, and 8 bases lay between the germline ends. The germline V gene has CDR1 SGHKS and CDR2 YYEKEE (reference sequence). The CDR3 contains 11 residues. The DNA for the CDR3 is TGTGCCAGCAGCCGGGCCTCGGAGCTGTTTTTT. Its translation is CASSRASELFF.

This clonotype was seen a few times. The chain links TRBV20-1 to TRBJ1-5; D gene uncertain. V gave up 3 bases and J gave up 6 bases, with 15 bases separating them. The CDR3 is made up of 14 amino acids. Looked up from germline, CDR1 is DFQATT and CDR2 is SNEGSKA (reference sequence). CDR3 coding DNA: TGCAGTGCTAGCGGAGGGCAGATCAGTCAGCCCCAGCATTTT. Residues: CSASGGQISQPQHF.

This clonotype was seen more than once but under ten times. The chain uses TRBV4-1 and TRBJ2-7; no firm D call. Trimming left V 3 bases short and J 2 bases short, with 8 bases between. This CDR3 is 13 amino acids long. Germline CDR1 is MGHRA and CDR2 is YSYEKL. CDR3 amino acids: CASSHRPTYEQYF. CDR3 DNA sequence: TGCGCCAGCAGCCACAGACCCACCTACGAGCAGTACTTC.

The chain couples TRBV7-6 to TRBJ2-1, with D unresolved. Trimming took off 6 bases at V and 4 bases at J, with 7 bases between the two ends. In germline, CDR1 is SGHVS, CDR2 FNYEAQ. This CDR3 spans 12 amino acids. The CDR3 region has the DNA TGTGCCAGCAGTCCATTATACAATGAGCAGTTCTTC. As protein: CASSPLYNEQFF.

In DNA form, the CDR3 reads TGTGCCAGCAGACCTCGGGGTAGAGAGACCCAGTACTTC. Translating it yields CASRPRGRETQYF. The genes are TRBV15 and TRBJ2-5; D is possibly TRBD2 (5 bases). V lost 10 bases, J lost 4 bases, and 16 bases lay in between. Germline V CDR1 and CDR2: LNHNV, YYDKDF (reference sequence). The CDR3 is 13 residues long.

J is TRBJ2-7 and V is TRBV7-9; D is unresolved. The ends were cut back, 6 bases at V and 5 bases at J, with 8 bases in the middle. CDR3 size: 11 residues. Germline V lookup: CDR1 SEHNR, CDR2 FQNEAQ (reference sequence). This chain's CDR3 is CASSTWDEQYF. In nucleotides, the CDR3 is TGTGCCAGCAGTACCTGGGACGAGCAGTACTTC.

The chain employs TRBV3-1 and TRBJ2-5, with D possibly being TRBD1 or TRBD2 (6 bases each). There are 16 residues in the CDR3. Trimming stripped 1 base from V and 2 bases from J, with 14 bases between. Germline V CDR1 and CDR2: LGHDT, YNNKEL (reference sequence). The CDR3 DNA reads TGTGCCAGCAGCCAAGGAAGGGGGGCTAGGCAAGAGACCCAGTACTTC. As protein: CASSQGRGARQETQYF.

This chain connects TRBV20-1 to TRBJ2-4; 10 nucleotides agree with TRBD2. From germline, CDR1 is DFQATT and CDR2 SNEGSKA (reference sequence). The CDR3 has 16 residues. The V and J ends lost 0 bases and 9 bases, in that order; junction bases with no gene match: 11. The CDR3 nucleotides are TGCAGTGCTAGAGAGGGGGGGAGCGGGAGGGCAGGCATTCAGTACTTC. The encoded protein is CSAREGGSGRAGIQYF.

V gene TRBV20-1 combines with J gene TRBJ1-1; D ambiguous. Trimming shortened V by 1 base and J by 2 bases, and 8 bases separated the two germline ends. The CDR3 loop spans 13 amino acids. The germline gives CDR1 DFQATT, CDR2 SNEGSKA (reference sequence). The CDR3 region is CSARGQLNTEAFF. As DNA, the CDR3 is TGCAGTGCTAGAGGGCAGCTCAACACTGAAGCTTTCTTT.

The J gene is TRBJ2-1, the V gene TRBV15; D gene uncertain. This CDR3 spans 14 amino acids. V was pared by 7 bases and J by 7 bases, with 17 bases between. Germline V gene sequence: CDR1 LNHNV, CDR2 YYDKDF (reference sequence). DNA for the CDR3: TGTGCCACCAAATACTACGAATCGGAGAATGAGCAGTTCTTC. Protein sequence: CATKYYESENEQFF.

This clonotype was recorded a few times. V gene TRBV27 combines with J gene TRBJ1-2; D perhaps matches TRBD1 (6 bases). CDR1 is MNHEY and CDR2 is SMNVEV in the germline V gene (reference sequence). This CDR3 spans 16 amino acids. Trimming shortened V by 0 bases and J by 3 bases, and 14 bases separated the two germline ends. The CDR3 DNA reads TGTGCCAGCAGTTTATCTACCCCGGACAGCTACTATGGCTACACCTTC. Encoded protein: CASSLSTPDSYYGYTF.

Points on this clonotype: One junction end disagrees with the germline gene, perhaps due to a read error. This chain uses TRBV6-5 with TRBJ2-3; TRBD1 matches 7 bases. Germline-derived CDR1 and CDR2 are MNHEY and SVGAGI. The CDR3 consists of 16 residues. The chain's CDR3 is CASSNSGTASTDTQYF. The CDR3 bases are TGTGCCAGCAGTAACTCAGGGACAGCTAGCACAGATACGCAGTATTTT.

This clonotype was observed many times. The CDR3 DNA sequence: TGTGCCAGCAGCTTAGGCGGGGCAGGGGGGACCCAGTACTTC. Protein sequence: CASSLGGAGGTQYF. V is TRBV7-9 and J is TRBJ2-5; D is perhaps TRBD1 (7 bases). V gave up 1 base and J gave up 7 bases, with 13 bases separating them. CDR1 SEHNR and CDR2 FQNEAQ come from the germline V gene (reference sequence). CDR3 length equals 14 residues.

This clonotype has only a few counts. The chain uses TRBV30 and TRBJ1-5, with D unclear. CDR3 length: 13 amino acids. Trimming stripped 2 bases from V and 1 base from J, with 6 bases between. CDR1 is GTSNPN, CDR2 SVGIG, per germline (reference sequence). The CDR3 DNA follows: TGTGCCTGGAGTCTATCCAGCAATCAGCCCCAGCATTTT. Translated: CAWSLSSNQPQHF. The full variable domain, in which reference TRBV30 and TRBJ1-5 provide the parts outside the CDR3, is SQTIHQWPATLVQPVGSPLSLECTVEGTSNPNLYWYRQAAGRGLQLLFYSVGIGQISSEVPQNLSASRPQDRQFILSSKKLLLSDSGFYLCAWSLSSNQPQHFGDGTRLSIL.

This clonotype was recorded a few times. V is TRBV6-2 or TRBV6-3 and J is TRBJ1-2, with 7 bases aligning to TRBD1. V lost 0 bases and J lost 1; bases outside the gene matches: 5. Germline values: CDR1 MNHEY, CDR2 SVGEGT. The CDR3 length is 16 residues. In nucleotides, the CDR3 is TGTGCCAGCAGTTACTCCGGGACAGACCTTAACTATGGCTACACCTTC. Protein: CASSYSGTDLNYGYTF.

In its sample, this clonotype was seen once. The chain carries TRBV24-1 and TRBJ1-5, with D possibly matching TRBD1 (5 bases). Trimming cost V 2 bases and J 3 bases, with 7 bases left between them. CDR1 is KGHDR and CDR2 is SFDVKD in the germline V gene. CDR3 length: 14 residues. In DNA form, the CDR3 reads TGTGCCACCAGTGATTCAGGGAACAATCAGCCCCAGCATTTT. Translated: CATSDSGNNQPQHF.

The CDR3 sequence is CASRSQGPHETQYF. CDR3 DNA sequence: TGTGCCAGCAGATCCCAGGGCCCCCATGAGACCCAGTACTTC. V usage is TRBV12-3 or TRBV12-4 and J usage is TRBJ2-5; the D gene is possibly TRBD1 (5 bases). The CDR3 extends over 14 amino acids. V lost 6 bases to trimming and J lost 5 bases, with 16 bases between them.